This is a list of T cell receptor beta chains from one sample in a study of blood T cell repertoires in COVID-19. The assay was immunoSEQ multiplex PCR, and TCRdb's table has in-frame clones only and misses some. The repertoire includes approximately 110,000 clones, 74% of them detected once, and 6% sits in the top ten. Sequenced input: peripheral blood. These TCRs come from a man older than 75 with COVID-19, enrolled during active disease. The CDR3 runs from the conserved cysteine through the conserved F or W. The D gene is left open where the match is weak. Clone size, where shown, is once, few, many, or a class for clones that have expanded.

J: TRBJ2-1
size: NA
V: TRBV4-2
D: NA
CDR3: CASSQFIDSVNEQFF
DNA: TGTGCCAGCAGCCAGTTTATTGACTCAGTCAATGAGCAGTTCTTC

J: TRBJ2-1
size: few
V: TRBV18
D: NA
CDR3: CASSPRLPSRSYNEQFF
DNA: TGTGCCAGCTCACCCCGTCTTCCTAGTAGATCCTACAATGAGCAGTTCTTC

J: TRBJ2-7
size: NA
V: TRBV12-1
D: NA
CDR3: CASSRPGQGVPYEQYF
DNA: TGTGCCAGCAGCCGTCCGGGACAGGGGGTACCCTACGAGCAGTACTTC

J: TRBJ2-1
size: NA
V: TRBV11-2
D: NA
CDR3: CASSPFTGENEQFF
DNA: TGTGCCAGCAGCCCTTTTACGGGGGAAAATGAGCAGTTCTTC

J: TRBJ1-4
size: NA
V: TRBV7-9
D: NA
CDR3: CASSLRGGLNEKLFF
DNA: TGTGCCAGCAGCTTAAGGGGAGGCCTAAATGAAAAACTGTTTTTT

J: TRBJ2-7
size: NA
V: TRBV29-1
D: NA
CDR3: CSVEFTESYEQYF
DNA: TGCAGCGTCGAGTTCACGGAGTCCTACGAGCAGTACTTC

J: TRBJ1-6
size: few
V: TRBV27
D: TRBD1
CDR3: CASRRQGALYNSPLHF
DNA: TGTGCCAGCAGACGACAGGGGGCGTTGTATAATTCACCCCTCCACTTT

J: TRBJ2-7
size: NA
V: TRBV2
D: TRBD1
CDR3: CASIPGQGSEQYF
DNA: TGTGCCAGCATTCCGGGACAGGGGTCCGAGCAGTACTTC

J: TRBJ2-7
size: few
V: TRBV7-9
D: NA
CDR3: CASSLAGPGRSYEQYF
DNA: TGTGCCAGCAGCTTAGCTGGTCCAGGGAGGTCCTACGAGCAGTACTTC

J: TRBJ1-2
size: NA
V: TRBV29-1
D: NA
CDR3: CSVDKGLYGYTF
DNA: TGCAGCGTTGATAAAGGACTCTATGGCTACACCTTC

J: TRBJ1-5
size: NA
V: TRBV28
D: NA
CDR3: CASSNPLLGRNQPQHF
DNA: TGTGCCAGCAGTAACCCCCTTCTGGGCCGCAATCAGCCCCAGCATTTT

J: TRBJ2-7
size: few
V: TRBV5-1
D: TRBD1
CDR3: CASSLAPGQREQYF
DNA: TGCGCCAGCAGCTTGGCCCCGGGACAGCGAGAGCAGTACTTC

J: TRBJ1-6
size: NA
V: TRBV5-6
D: TRBD1
CDR3: CASSLEQGALISPLHF
DNA: TGTGCCAGCAGCTTGGAACAGGGGGCTTTGATTTCACCCCTCCACTTT

J: TRBJ1-1
size: NA
V: TRBV29-1
D: NA
CDR3: CSVGQVETEAFF
DNA: TGCAGCGTTGGACAGGTGGAAACTGAAGCTTTCTTT

J: TRBJ1-3
size: NA
V: TRBV9
D: TRBD1
CDR3: CASSAGGTGNSGNTIYF
DNA: TGTGCCAGCAGCGCCGGGGGGACAGGCAACTCTGGAAACACCATATATTTT

J: TRBJ2-5
size: NA
V: TRBV14
D: TRBD1
CDR3: CASSQGQQETQYF
DNA: TGTGCCAGCAGCCAGGGACAGCAAGAGACCCAGTACTTC

J: TRBJ1-3
size: NA
V: TRBV11-1
D: NA
CDR3: CASSYRGNTIYF
DNA: TGTGCCAGCAGCTACCGGGGGAACACCATATATTTT

J: TRBJ1-5
size: many
V: TRBV5-1
D: TRBD1
CDR3: CASSLEGGPQPQHF
DNA: TGCGCCAGCAGCTTGGAAGGGGGCCCTCAGCCCCAGCATTTT

J: TRBJ2-1
size: NA
V: TRBV11-2
D: NA
CDR3: CASSLGHEQFF
DNA: TGTGCCAGCAGCTTAGGGCATGAGCAGTTCTTC

J: TRBJ1-6
size: NA
V: TRBV28
D: NA
CDR3: CASSLWQGYNSPLHF
DNA: TGTGCCAGCAGTTTATGGCAGGGCTACAATTCACCCCTCCACTTT

J: TRBJ1-4
size: NA
V: TRBV28
D: NA
CDR3: CASSSDRLNEKLFF
DNA: TGTGCCAGCAGTTCTGACAGGCTTAATGAAAAACTGTTTTTT

J: TRBJ1-5
size: NA
V: TRBV6-5
D: NA
CDR3: CASSLGVGQPQHF
DNA: TGTGCCAGCAGTTTAGGGGTGGGTCAGCCCCAGCATTTT